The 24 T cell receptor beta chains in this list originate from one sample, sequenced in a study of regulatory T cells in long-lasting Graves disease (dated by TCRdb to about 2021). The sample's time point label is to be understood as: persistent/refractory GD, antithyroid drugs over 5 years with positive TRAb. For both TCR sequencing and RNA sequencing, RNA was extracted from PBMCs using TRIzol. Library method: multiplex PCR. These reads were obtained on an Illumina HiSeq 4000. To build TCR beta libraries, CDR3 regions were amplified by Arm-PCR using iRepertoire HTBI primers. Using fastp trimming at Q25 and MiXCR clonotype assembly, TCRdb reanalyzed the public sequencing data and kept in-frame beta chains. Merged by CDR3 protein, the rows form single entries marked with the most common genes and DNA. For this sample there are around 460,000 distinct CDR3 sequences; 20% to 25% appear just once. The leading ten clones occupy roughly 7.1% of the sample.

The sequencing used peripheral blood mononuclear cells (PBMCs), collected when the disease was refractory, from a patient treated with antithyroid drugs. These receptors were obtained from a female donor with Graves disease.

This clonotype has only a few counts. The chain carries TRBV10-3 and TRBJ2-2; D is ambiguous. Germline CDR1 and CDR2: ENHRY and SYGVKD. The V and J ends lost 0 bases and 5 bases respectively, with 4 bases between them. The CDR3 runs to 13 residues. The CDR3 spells CAISESGTGELFF. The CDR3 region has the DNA TGTGCCATCAGTGAGTCGGGGACCGGGGAGCTGTTTTTT.

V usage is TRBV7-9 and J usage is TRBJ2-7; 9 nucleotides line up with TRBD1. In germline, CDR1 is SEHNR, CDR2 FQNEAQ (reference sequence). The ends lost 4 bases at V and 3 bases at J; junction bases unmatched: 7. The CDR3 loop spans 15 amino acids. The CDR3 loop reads CASSSPGQGIYEQYF. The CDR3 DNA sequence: TGTGCCAGCAGCTCTCCGGGACAGGGTATCTACGAGCAGTACTTC. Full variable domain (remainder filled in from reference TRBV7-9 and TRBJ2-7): DTGVSQNPRHKITKRGQNVTFRCDPISEHNRLYWYRQTLGQGPEFLTYFQNEAQLEKSRLLSDRFSAERPKGSFSTLEIQRTEQGDSAMYLCASSSPGQGIYEQYFGPGTRLTVT.

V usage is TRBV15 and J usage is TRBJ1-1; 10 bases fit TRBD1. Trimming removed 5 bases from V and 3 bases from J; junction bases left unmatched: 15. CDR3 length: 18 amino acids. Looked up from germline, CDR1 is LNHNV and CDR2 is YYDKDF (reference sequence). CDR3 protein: CATSGDRGWTLRDTEAFF. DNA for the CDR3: TGTGCCACCAGCGGGGACAGGGGTTGGACGCTGAGGGACACTGAAGCTTTCTTT.

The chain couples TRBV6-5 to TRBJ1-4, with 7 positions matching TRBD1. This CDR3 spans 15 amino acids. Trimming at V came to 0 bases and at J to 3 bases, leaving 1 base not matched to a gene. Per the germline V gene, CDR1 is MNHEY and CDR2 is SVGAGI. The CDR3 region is CASSYSGTANEKLFF. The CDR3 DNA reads TGTGCCAGCAGTTACTCCGGGACAGCTAATGAAAAACTGTTTTTT.

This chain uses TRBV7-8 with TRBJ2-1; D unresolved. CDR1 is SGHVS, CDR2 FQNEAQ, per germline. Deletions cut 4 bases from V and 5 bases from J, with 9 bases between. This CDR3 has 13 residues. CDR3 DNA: TGTGCCAGCAGCTCCTCCGGGCACAATGAGCAGTTCTTC. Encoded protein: CASSSSGHNEQFF.

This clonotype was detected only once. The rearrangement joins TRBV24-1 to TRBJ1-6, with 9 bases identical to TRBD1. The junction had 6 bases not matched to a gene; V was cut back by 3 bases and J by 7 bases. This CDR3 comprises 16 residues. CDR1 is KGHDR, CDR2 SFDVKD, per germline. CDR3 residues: CATSDTWDRDNSPLHF. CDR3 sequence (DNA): TGTGCCACCAGTGATACTTGGGACAGGGACAATTCACCCCTCCACTTT.

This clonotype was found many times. CDR3 residues: CASSENSGANVLTF. The CDR3 region has the DNA TGTGCCAGCAGTGAAAACTCTGGGGCCAACGTCCTGACTTTC. The gene calls are TRBV6-1 and TRBJ2-6; D not resolved. Trimming removed 2 bases from V and 0 bases from J, with 2 bases in between. CDR1 MNHNS and CDR2 SASEGT come from the germline V gene. The length of the CDR3 is 14 residues.

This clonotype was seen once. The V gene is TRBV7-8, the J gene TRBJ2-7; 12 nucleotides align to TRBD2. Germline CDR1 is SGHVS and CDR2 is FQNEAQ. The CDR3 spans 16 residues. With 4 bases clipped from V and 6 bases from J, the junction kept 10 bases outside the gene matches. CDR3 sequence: CASSWLLAGGPPEQYF. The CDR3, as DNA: TGTGCCAGCAGCTGGCTTCTAGCGGGAGGGCCCCCCGAGCAGTACTTC.

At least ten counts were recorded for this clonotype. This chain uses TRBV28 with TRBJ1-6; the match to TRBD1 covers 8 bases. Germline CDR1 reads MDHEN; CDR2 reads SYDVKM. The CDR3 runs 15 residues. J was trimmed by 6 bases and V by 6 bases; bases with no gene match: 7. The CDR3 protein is CASSSPGQANSPLHF. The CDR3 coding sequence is TGTGCCAGCAGCTCTCCGGGACAGGCTAATTCACCCCTCCACTTT.

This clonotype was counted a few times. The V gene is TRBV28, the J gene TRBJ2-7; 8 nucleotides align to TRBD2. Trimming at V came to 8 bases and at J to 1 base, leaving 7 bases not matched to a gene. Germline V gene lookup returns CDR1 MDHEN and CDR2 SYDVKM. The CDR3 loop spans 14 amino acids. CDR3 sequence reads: CASALAGGSYEQYF. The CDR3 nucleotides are TGTGCCAGCGCTCTAGCGGGCGGTTCCTACGAGCAGTACTTC. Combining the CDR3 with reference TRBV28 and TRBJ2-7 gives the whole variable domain DVKVTQSSRYLVKRTGEKVFLECVQDMDHENMFWYRQDPGLGLRLIYFSYDVKMKEKGDIPEGYSVSREKKERFSLILESASTNQTSMYLCASALAGGSYEQYFGPGTRLTVT.

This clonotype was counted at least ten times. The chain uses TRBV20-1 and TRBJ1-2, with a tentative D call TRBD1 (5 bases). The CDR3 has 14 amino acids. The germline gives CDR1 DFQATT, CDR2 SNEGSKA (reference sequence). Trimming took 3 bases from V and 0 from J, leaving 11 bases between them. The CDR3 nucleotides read TGCAGTGCTAGGGGGGAGGTAGCTAACTATGGCTACACCTTC. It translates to CSARGEVANYGYTF.

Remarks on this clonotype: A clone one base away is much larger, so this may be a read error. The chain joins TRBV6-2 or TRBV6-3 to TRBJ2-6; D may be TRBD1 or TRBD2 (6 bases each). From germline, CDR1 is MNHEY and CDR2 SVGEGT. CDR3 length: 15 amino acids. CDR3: CATEGGSSGADVLTF. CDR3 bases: TGTGCCACAGAGGGGGGATCCTCTGGGGCCGACGTCCTGACTTTC.

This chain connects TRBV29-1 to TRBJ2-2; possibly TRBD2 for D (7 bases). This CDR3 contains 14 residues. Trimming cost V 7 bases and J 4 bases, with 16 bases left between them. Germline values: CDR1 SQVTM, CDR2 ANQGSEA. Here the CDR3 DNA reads TGCAGCGCCCTAGGGGGGGAAATCACCGGGGAGCTGTTTTTT. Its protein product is CSALGGEITGELFF.

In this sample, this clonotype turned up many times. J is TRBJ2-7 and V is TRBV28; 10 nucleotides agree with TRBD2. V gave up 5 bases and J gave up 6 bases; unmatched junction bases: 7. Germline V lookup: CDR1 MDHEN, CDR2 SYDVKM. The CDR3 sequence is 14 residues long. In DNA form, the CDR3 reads TGTGCCAGCAGTCTTGGACTAGCGGTTCTCGAGCAGTACTTC. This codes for CASSLGLAVLEQYF.

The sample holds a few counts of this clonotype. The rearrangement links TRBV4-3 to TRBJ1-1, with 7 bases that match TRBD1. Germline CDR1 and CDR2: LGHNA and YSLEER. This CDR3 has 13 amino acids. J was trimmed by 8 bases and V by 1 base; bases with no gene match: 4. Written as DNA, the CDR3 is TGCGCCAGCAGCCAAGGACAGGGACGAGAAGCTTTCTTT. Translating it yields CASSQGQGREAFF.

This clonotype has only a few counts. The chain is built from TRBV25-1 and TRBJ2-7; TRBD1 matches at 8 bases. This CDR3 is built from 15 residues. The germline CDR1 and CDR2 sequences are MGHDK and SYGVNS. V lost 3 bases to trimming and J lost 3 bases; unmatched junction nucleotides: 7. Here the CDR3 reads CASSDLQGGSYEQYF. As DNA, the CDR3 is TGTGCCAGCAGTGACCTACAGGGGGGAAGCTACGAGCAGTACTTC.

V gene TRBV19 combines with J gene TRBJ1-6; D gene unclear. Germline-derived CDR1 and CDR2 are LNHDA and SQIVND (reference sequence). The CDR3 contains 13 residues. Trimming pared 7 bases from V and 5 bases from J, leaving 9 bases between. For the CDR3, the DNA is TGTGCCAGTACGGGAATGAATAATTCACCCCTCCACTTT. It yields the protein CASTGMNNSPLHF.

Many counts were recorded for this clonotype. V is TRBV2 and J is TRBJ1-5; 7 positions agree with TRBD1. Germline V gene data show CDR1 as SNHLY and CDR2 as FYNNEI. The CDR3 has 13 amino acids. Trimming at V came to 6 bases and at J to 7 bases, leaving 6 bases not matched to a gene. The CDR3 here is CASSNTGEQPQHF. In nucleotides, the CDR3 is TGTGCCAGCAGCAACACAGGGGAGCAGCCCCAGCATTTT.

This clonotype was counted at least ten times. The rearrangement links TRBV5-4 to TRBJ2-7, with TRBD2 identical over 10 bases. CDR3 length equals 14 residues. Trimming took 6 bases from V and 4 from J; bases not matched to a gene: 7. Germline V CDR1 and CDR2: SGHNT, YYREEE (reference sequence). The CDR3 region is CASNKAGGPYEQYF. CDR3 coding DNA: TGTGCCAGCAACAAAGCGGGAGGGCCGTACGAGCAGTACTTC.

The CDR3 is CASSINGQGASNEQFF. In DNA form, the CDR3 reads TGTGCCAGTAGTATAAACGGACAGGGGGCTTCAAATGAGCAGTTCTTC. V usage is TRBV19 and J usage is TRBJ2-1; TRBD1 matches 11 bases. J gave up 7 bases and V 2 bases, and 7 bases lay outside the gene matches. Germline CDR1 reads LNHDA; CDR2 reads SQIVND (reference sequence). The length of the CDR3 is 16 residues.

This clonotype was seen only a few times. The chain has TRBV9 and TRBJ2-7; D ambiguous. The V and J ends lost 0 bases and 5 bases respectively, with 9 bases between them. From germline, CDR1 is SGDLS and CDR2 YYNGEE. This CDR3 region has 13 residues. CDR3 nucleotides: TGTGCCAGCAGCGTAGGTACCGGCAACGAGCAGTACTTC. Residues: CASSVGTGNEQYF.

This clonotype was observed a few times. CDR3 DNA sequence: TGCGCCAGCAGCTTGCGCAGGGATAACGAGCAGTACTTC. Its translation is CASSLRRDNEQYF. The chain combines TRBV5-1 with TRBJ2-7, with a weak D call TRBD1 (5 bases). This CDR3 comprises 13 residues. The V end lost 1 base, the J end lost 5 bases, and 10 bases lay between the germline ends. Germline CDR1 reads SGHRS; CDR2 reads YFSETQ.

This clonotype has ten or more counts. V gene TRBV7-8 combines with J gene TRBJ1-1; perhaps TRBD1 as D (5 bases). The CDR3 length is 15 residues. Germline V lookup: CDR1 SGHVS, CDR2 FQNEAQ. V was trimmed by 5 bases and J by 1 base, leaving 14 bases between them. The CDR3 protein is CASSLLQGWNTEAFF. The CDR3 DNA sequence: TGTGCCAGCAGCCTACTGCAGGGTTGGAACACTGAAGCTTTCTTT.

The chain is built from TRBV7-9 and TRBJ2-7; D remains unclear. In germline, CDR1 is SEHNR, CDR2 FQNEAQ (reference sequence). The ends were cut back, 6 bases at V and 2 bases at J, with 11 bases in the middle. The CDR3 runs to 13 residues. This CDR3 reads CASRTPDPYEQYF. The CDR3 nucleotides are TGTGCCAGCAGGACACCAGACCCCTACGAGCAGTACTTC.